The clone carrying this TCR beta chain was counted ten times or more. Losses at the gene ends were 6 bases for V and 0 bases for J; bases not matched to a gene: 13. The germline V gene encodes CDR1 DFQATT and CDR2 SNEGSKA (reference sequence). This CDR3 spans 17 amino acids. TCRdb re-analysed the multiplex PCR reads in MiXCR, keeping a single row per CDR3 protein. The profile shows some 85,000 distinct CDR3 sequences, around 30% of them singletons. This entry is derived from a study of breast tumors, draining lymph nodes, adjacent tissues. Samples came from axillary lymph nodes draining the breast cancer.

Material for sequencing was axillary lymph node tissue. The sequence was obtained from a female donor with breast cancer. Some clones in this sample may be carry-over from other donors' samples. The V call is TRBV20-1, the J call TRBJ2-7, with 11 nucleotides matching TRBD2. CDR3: CSAVRSSGRPSSYEQYF. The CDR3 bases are TGCAGTGCCGTCCGGTCTAGCGGGAGGCCTAGCTCCTACGAGCAGTACTTC.